A single T cell receptor (beta chain) is shown here with its context. From alopecia areata patients, lesional scalp punch biopsies and peripheral blood were collected. Extracted RNA was reverse transcribed into cDNA, the sequencing template. The method was immunoSEQ multiplex PCR; TCRdb's version includes in-frame clones alone and lacks a portion of them. The repertoire holds some 120,000 clones, with 40% to 55% as singletons. This entry comes from a study of CD8+ T cells in alopecia areata. The sequenced material came from NKG2D-low CD8+ T cells sorted from blood. The receptor was isolated from a human donor with alopecia areata.

The DNA of the CDR3 is TGTGCCAGCGGAAGGAGCGGGAGGTACTCCTACGAGCAGTACTTC. The encoded protein is CASGRSGRYSYEQYF. The chain recombines TRBV11-2 with TRBJ2-7; 9 bases map to TRBD2. Germline V gene lookup returns CDR1 SGHAT and CDR2 FQNNGV. Losses at the gene ends were 8 bases for V and 0 bases for J; bases not matched to a gene: 8. The CDR3 is 15 residues long.